Following are 7 T cell receptor beta chains from one sample sequenced in a study of shared clonotypes between healthy human individuals. Sequencing used immunoSEQ multiplex PCR; TCRdb keeps in-frame clones, though not all of them. Altogether approximately 2.5 million clones are present, 90% to 95% being singletons, with the ten largest covering around 0.15%. The sample taken for sequencing was naive CD4+ T cells sorted from blood. Subset specified: CD45RA+ positively selected. Receptors were obtained from a man younger than 30 in good health.

To note about this clone: One end of the junction does not line up with germline, which may come from a read error. CDR3 loop: CASSLAGIAETQYF. CDR3 in DNA: TGTGCTAGCAGCTTGGCAGGGATAGCGGAGACCCAGTACTTC. The chain joins TRBV7-7 to TRBJ2-5; D may be TRBD1 or TRBD2 (5 bases each). Germline CDR1 is SSHAT and CDR2 is FNYEAQ (reference sequence). This CDR3 has 14 amino acids.

The gene calls are TRBV9 and TRBJ2-7, with no clear D. Deletions cut 4 bases from V and 0 bases from J, with 5 bases between. Per germline, CDR1 SGDLS and CDR2 YYNGEE. The CDR3 loop spans 12 amino acids. The CDR3: CASSPNSYEQYF. CDR3 in DNA: TGTGCCAGCAGCCCTAACTCCTACGAGCAGTACTTC.

The sample holds one count of this clone. The genes are TRBV4-2 and TRBJ1-2, with D possibly TRBD1 on 5 matching bases. Germline-derived CDR1 and CDR2 are LGHNA and YNFKEQ. The CDR3 sequence is 14 residues long. The V end was cut by 0 bases, the J end by 5 bases, with 10 bases between. CDR3 residues: CASSQDRGGYGYTF. As DNA, the CDR3 is TGTGCCAGCAGCCAAGATCGGGGCGGGTATGGCTACACCTTC.

The V and J genes are TRBV5-1 and TRBJ1-3; 9 bases match TRBD1. The length of the CDR3 is 15 residues. The germline V gene has CDR1 SGHRS and CDR2 YFSETQ. The trim removed 5 bases at V and 2 bases at J, leaving 5 bases unmatched. The CDR3 loop is CASRRTGEAGNTIYF. In DNA, the CDR3 is TGCGCCAGCAGGCGGACAGGGGAAGCTGGAAACACCATATATTTT. Full variable domain (remainder filled in from reference TRBV5-1 and TRBJ1-3): KAGVTQTPRYLIKTRGQQVTLSCSPISGHRSVSWYQQTPGQGLQFLFEYFSETQRNKGNFPGRFSGRQFSNSRSEMNVSTLELGDSALYLCASRRTGEAGNTIYFGEGSWLTVV.

The chain is built from TRBV6-1 and TRBJ1-6; 7 bases align to TRBD1. Germline assignment: CDR1 MNHNS and CDR2 SASEGT. The V gene end was trimmed by 2 bases and the J gene end by 14 bases; junction bases not matched to a gene: 6. The CDR3 has 13 amino acids. The CDR3, as DNA: TGTGCCAGCAGTGAAAACCCTGGACAGGCCCTCCACTTT. Residues: CASSENPGQALHF.

This chain connects TRBV10-3 to TRBJ2-3; TRBD2 agrees at 9 bases. This CDR3 has 15 residues. With 2 bases clipped from V and 1 base from J, the junction kept 1 base outside the gene matches. Germline loops: CDR1 ENHRY, CDR2 SYGVKD. CDR3 loop: CAISEASGGTDTQYF. CDR3 bases: TGTGCCATCAGTGAGGCTAGCGGGGGCACAGATACGCAGTATTTT.

This chain uses TRBV18 with TRBJ1-3, with TRBD1 as a possible D gene (5 bases). The germline CDR1 and CDR2 sequences are KGHSH and LQKENI. There are 16 residues in the CDR3. Deletions cut 3 bases from V and 0 bases from J, with 12 bases between. The CDR3: CASSPLGGTSGNTIYF. In nucleotides, the CDR3 is TGTGCCAGCTCACCCCTCGGGGGGACCTCTGGAAACACCATATATTTT.